The next 14 T cell receptor beta chains were all read from a single sample in a study of control samples from healthy donors and cancer patients. Generated by immunoSEQ multiplex PCR, the TCRdb table keeps only in-frame clones and is missing some. Here the sample spans 120,000 or so clones, about 95% being singletons. The source material was blood. These receptors originate from a man under 40 in good health.

CDR3 in amino acids: CATWDSHGSQPQHF. CDR3 nucleotides: TGTGCCACCTGGGACAGTCACGGGAGTCAGCCCCAGCATTTT. V gene TRBV19 combines with J gene TRBJ1-5, with TRBD1 matching over 7 bases. Germline-derived CDR1 and CDR2 are LNHDA and SQIVND (reference sequence). The CDR3 is 14 amino acids. Trimming took 10 bases from V and 6 from J; bases not matched to a gene: 12.

This CDR3 is CASSVGGGELFF. DNA for the CDR3: TGTGCCAGCAGCGTAGGAGGCGGGGAGCTGTTTTTT. The rearrangement uses TRBV9 and TRBJ2-2; no clear D. Germline V gives CDR1 SGDLS, CDR2 YYNGEE. The CDR3 spans 12 residues. V was shortened by 0 bases and J by 7 bases, with 4 bases between the two germline ends. Drawing the rest from reference TRBV9 and TRBJ2-2, the complete variable domain is DSGVTQTPKHLITATGQRVTLRCSPRSGDLSVYWYQQSLDQGLQFLIQYYNGEERAKGNILERFSAQQFPDLHSELNLSSLELGDSALYFCASSVGGGELFFGEGSRLTVL.

The genes are TRBV7-9 and TRBJ1-4, with no clear D. The CDR3 runs to 15 residues. The germline V gene encodes CDR1 SEHNR and CDR2 FQNEAQ (reference sequence). V shed 5 bases and J shed 8 bases, with 18 bases lying between them. The CDR3 DNA is TGTGCCAGCAGCCTAGACCCGAGCAAGGAGGAAAAACTGTTTTTT. Amino acids: CASSLDPSKEEKLFF. The variable domain in full, with the rest retrieved from reference TRBV7-9 and TRBJ1-4, is DTGVSQNPRHKITKRGQNVTFRCDPISEHNRLYWYRQTLGQGPEFLTYFQNEAQLEKSRLLSDRFSAERPKGSFSTLEIQRTEQGDSAMYLCASSLDPSKEEKLFFGSGTQLSVL.

The J gene is TRBJ2-5, the V gene TRBV4-1, with D perhaps given as TRBD1 or TRBD2 (5 bases each). Germline V gene sequence: CDR1 MGHRA, CDR2 YSYEKL. The CDR3 is 15 residues long. V was trimmed by 5 bases and J by 2 bases, leaving 15 bases between them. The CDR3 DNA follows: TGCGCCAGCAGCGGGAGAGGAGACAGACAAGAGACCCAGTACTTC. Its translation: CASSGRGDRQETQYF.

V is TRBV15 and J is TRBJ1-1; 7 nucleotides match TRBD1. The CDR3 has 16 amino acids. Germline CDR1 is LNHNV and CDR2 is YYDKDF (reference sequence). J gave up 0 bases and V 2 bases, and 6 bases lay outside the gene matches. The CDR3 spells CATSRQRQGMNTEAFF. The DNA of the CDR3 is TGTGCCACCAGCAGACAGAGACAGGGAATGAACACTGAAGCTTTCTTT.

This chain connects TRBV10-2 to TRBJ1-5, with unresolved D. V lost 3 bases and J 3 bases, leaving 12 bases between the germline ends. The CDR3 covers 15 residues. Germline V gene data show CDR1 as WSHSY and CDR2 as SAAADI. CDR3 protein: CASSEGQSYNQPQHF. The CDR3 bases are TGCGCCAGCAGTGAAGGGCAGTCGTACAATCAGCCCCAGCATTTT.

The chain couples TRBV28 to TRBJ1-2; D call uncertain. Germline CDR1 MDHEN, CDR2 SYDVKM. The CDR3 spans 13 residues. V lost 3 bases and J 2 bases, leaving 7 bases between the germline ends. The CDR3: CASSFADNYGYTF. The CDR3 DNA reads TGTGCCAGCAGTTTTGCAGACAACTATGGCTACACCTTC.

This clone was counted once. The CDR3 here is CASSQAGLAGGQETQYF. CDR3 bases: TGTGCCAGCAGCCAAGCCGGACTAGCGGGGGGGCAAGAGACCCAGTACTTC. The V and J genes are TRBV3-1 (or the pseudogene TRBV3-2) and TRBJ2-5, with TRBD2 identical over 15 bases. CDR1 LGHDT and CDR2 YNNKEL come from the germline V gene (reference sequence). The V segment lost 1 base and the J segment 2 bases; nucleotides outside the gene matches: 2. This CDR3 comprises 17 residues.

The J gene is TRBJ2-3, the V gene TRBV3-1 (or the pseudogene TRBV3-2); D might be TRBD2 (6 bases). The CDR3 has 18 residues. Per the germline V gene, CDR1 is LGHDT and CDR2 is YNNKEL (reference sequence). Trimming cost V 1 base and J 0 bases, with 17 bases left between them. The CDR3 region has the DNA TGTGCCAGCAGCCAAGGATTTCCGGGGAGGCCTAGCACAGATACGCAGTATTTT. Encoded protein: CASSQGFPGRPSTDTQYF.

The rearrangement uses TRBV12-2 and TRBJ2-6; TRBD2 was called by the table and not checked on the DNA. TRBV12-2 is a documented pseudogene. This CDR3 has 19 amino acids. As DNA, the CDR3 is TGTGCAAGTCGCTTAGGCCCGGACGGGGAATCCTCTGGGGCCAACGTCCTGACTTTC. It encodes CASRLGPDGESSGANVLTF.

The chain recombines TRBV18 with TRBJ2-1, with 9 bases matching TRBD1. The CDR3 is 14 amino acids. CDR1 and CDR2 from the germline V gene are KGHSH and LQKENI. Unmatched junction bases numbered 5, after V lost 6 bases and J lost 5 bases. The DNA of the CDR3 is TGTGCCAGCTCCCAAGACAGGGGGGACAATGAGCAGTTCTTC. Translated, it gives CASSQDRGDNEQFF.

The chain joins TRBV9 to TRBJ2-1; D unresolved. Per germline, CDR1 SGDLS and CDR2 YYNGEE. The CDR3 is 13 residues long. Trimming stripped 2 bases from V and 9 bases from J, with 12 bases between. CDR3 residues: CASSVGLVGEQFF. In nucleotides, the CDR3 is TGTGCCAGCAGCGTCGGGCTGGTGGGTGAGCAGTTCTTC.

This chain connects TRBV7-9 to TRBJ2-2; no definite D call. In germline, CDR1 is SEHNR, CDR2 FQNEAQ (reference sequence). This CDR3 is 11 amino acids long. Trimming cost V 4 bases and J 6 bases, with 3 bases left between them. CDR3 DNA sequence: TGTGCCAGCAGCTACGCCGGGGAGCTGTTTTTT. Amino acids: CASSYAGELFF. Full variable domain (rest looked up from reference TRBV7-9 and TRBJ2-2): DTGVSQNPRHKITKRGQNVTFRCDPISEHNRLYWYRQTLGQGPEFLTYFQNEAQLEKSRLLSDRFSAERPKGSFSTLEIQRTEQGDSAMYLCASSYAGELFFGEGSRLTVL.

The V call is TRBV7-9, the J call TRBJ1-1; D remains ambiguous. V was trimmed by 0 bases and J by 0 bases, leaving 5 bases between them. The germline V gene has CDR1 SEHNR and CDR2 FQNEAQ (reference sequence). The CDR3 contains 14 residues. The CDR3 region has the DNA TGTGCCAGCAGCTTAGCCACCATGAACACTGAAGCTTTCTTT. Amino acid sequence: CASSLATMNTEAFF.